The 22 T cell receptor beta chains in this list originate from one sample, sequenced in a study of blood T cell repertoires in COVID-19. Assay used: immunoSEQ multiplex PCR; TCRdb lists only in-frame clones, some missing. This sample has 200,000 to 250,000 clones, with 75% to 85% found just once. The sample comprised PBMCs or T cells enriched from blood (not recorded which). Every receptor here comes from a man aged 30-40 years with acute COVID-19.

The gene calls are TRBV6-5 and TRBJ2-2; 8 positions match TRBD2. The junction had 13 bases not matched to a gene; V was cut back by 10 bases and J by 6 bases. The CDR3 is 15 amino acids. Looked up from germline, CDR1 is MNHEY and CDR2 is SVGAGI. The CDR3 loop reads CATNPGGAKSGELFF. CDR3 DNA sequence: TGTGCCACCAACCCCGGGGGGGCTAAGTCCGGGGAGCTGTTTTTT.

This chain joins TRBV3-1 (or the pseudogene TRBV3-2) and TRBJ2-2; D unresolved. This CDR3 is built from 12 residues. In germline, CDR1 is LGHDT, CDR2 YNNKEL (reference sequence). The ends were cut back, 0 bases at V and 8 bases at J, with 4 bases in the middle. CDR3 bases: TGTGCCAGCAGCCAAGAAACAGGGGAGCTGTTTTTT. Its protein is CASSQETGELFF.

The gene calls are TRBV5-4 and TRBJ2-3; TRBD2 matches at 9 bases. The CDR3 runs to 18 residues. With 0 bases clipped from V and 0 bases from J, the junction kept 8 bases outside the gene matches. The V gene's germline CDR1 is SGHNT and CDR2 YYREEE (reference sequence). The CDR3, as DNA: TGTGCCAGCAGCTTGGGAGCGGGGGGACGACTTAGCACAGATACGCAGTATTTT. Translation: CASSLGAGGRLSTDTQYF.

The J gene is TRBJ2-1, the V gene TRBV13; D gene ambiguous. Trimming cost V 4 bases and J 3 bases, with 10 bases left between them. Germline-derived CDR1 and CDR2 are PRHDT and FYEKMQ (reference sequence). The CDR3 contains 14 residues. CDR3 DNA sequence: TGTGCCAGCAGCTCCACCGACAACTACAATGAGCAGTTCTTC. Amino acid sequence: CASSSTDNYNEQFF.

The chain joins TRBV10-3 to TRBJ1-6, with 9 bases aligning to TRBD1. The V gene end was trimmed by 2 bases and the J gene end by 6 bases; junction bases not matched to a gene: 5. This CDR3 spans 16 amino acids. Germline loops: CDR1 ENHRY, CDR2 SYGVKD. The CDR3 sequence: CAISEAPGQGNSPLHF. The CDR3 DNA is TGTGCCATCAGTGAGGCTCCGGGACAGGGTAATTCACCCCTCCACTTT.

The gene calls are TRBV19 and TRBJ1-2; 7 bases match TRBD1. J lost 9 bases, V lost 6 bases, and 10 bases had no gene match. Per germline, CDR1 LNHDA and CDR2 SQIVND (reference sequence). The CDR3 is 13 residues long. The CDR3 sequence: CASRLDRVDRYTF. In DNA, the CDR3 is TGTGCCAGTAGACTCGACAGGGTTGATCGCTACACCTTC.

V usage is TRBV29-1 and J usage is TRBJ1-2; 8 bases match TRBD1. The V gene's germline CDR1 is SQVTM and CDR2 ANQGSEA. Trimming at V came to 7 bases and at J to 8 bases, leaving 6 bases not matched to a gene. There are 11 residues in the CDR3. DNA for the CDR3: TGCAGCGCTCACCCAGGGGGCGGCTACACCTTC. Encoded protein: CSAHPGGGYTF.

This sequence joins TRBV11-2 and TRBJ2-5, with D uncertain. Germline-derived CDR1 and CDR2 are SGHAT and FQNNGV. The V gene lost 5 bases and the J gene lost 0 bases, with 7 bases spanning the gap. The CDR3 spans 13 residues. The CDR3 nucleotides read TGTGCCAGCAGCCTCCTGTACCAAGAGACCCAGTACTTC. This sequence encodes CASSLLYQETQYF.

The chain uses TRBV11-1 and TRBJ2-3, with 8 bases lining up with TRBD1. This CDR3 contains 15 residues. V was pared by 5 bases and J by 5 bases, with 9 bases of the junction left unmatched. Looked up from germline, CDR1 is SGHAT and CDR2 is FQDESV (reference sequence). CDR3 nucleotide sequence: TGTGCCAGCAGCCCCACAGGGGGAACAGAAGATACGCAGTATTTT. Encoded protein: CASSPTGGTEDTQYF.

This chain joins TRBV7-3 and TRBJ2-7; 7 positions agree with TRBD1. CDR3 size: 13 residues. V trimming: 6 bases; J trimming: 5 bases; junction bases outside the gene matches: 7. Germline V gene lookup returns CDR1 SGHTA and CDR2 FQGTGA. The CDR3 protein is CASSSTGRNEQYF. CDR3 DNA sequence: TGTGCCAGCAGTTCGACAGGGCGAAACGAGCAGTACTTC.

The chain is built from TRBV4-1 and TRBJ2-5; 10 bases align to TRBD2. Per germline, CDR1 MGHRA and CDR2 YSYEKL. V shed 0 bases, J shed 4 bases, and the junction held 11 bases outside the gene matches. The CDR3 sequence is 18 residues long. The CDR3, as DNA: TGCGCCAGCAGCCAAGAATTGGCAGCGGGGGGGCAAGGAGAGACCCAGTACTTC. It translates to CASSQELAAGGQGETQYF.

V usage is TRBV19 and J usage is TRBJ1-1; D gene uncertain. Germline V gene sequence: CDR1 LNHDA, CDR2 SQIVND (reference sequence). The CDR3 extends over 12 amino acids. V lost 7 bases to trimming and J lost 0 bases, with 6 bases between them. For the CDR3, the DNA is TGTGCCAGTACCGACTTGAACACTGAAGCTTTCTTT. It codes for CASTDLNTEAFF. Supplemented by reference TRBV19 and TRBJ1-1, the full variable domain reads DGGITQSPKYLFRKEGQNVTLSCEQNLNHDAMYWYRQDPGQGLRLIYYSQIVNDFQKGDIAEGYSVSREKKESFPLTVTSAQKNPTAFYLCASTDLNTEAFFGQGTRLTVV.

This clone was detected only once. The V call is TRBV28, the J call TRBJ1-6; TRBD1 matches 7 bases. The CDR3 consists of 17 residues. Germline CDR1 and CDR2: MDHEN and SYDVKM. J was trimmed by 3 bases and V by 5 bases; bases with no gene match: 10. CDR3 sequence reads: CASSPPTGTVYNSPLHF. CDR3 nucleotides: TGTGCCAGCAGTCCGCCTACCGGGACAGTCTATAATTCACCCCTCCACTTT.

V is TRBV6-5 and J is TRBJ1-3; D is unresolved. The ends were cut back, 6 bases at V and 0 bases at J, with 9 bases in the middle. This CDR3 has 14 residues. Looked up from germline, CDR1 is MNHEY and CDR2 is SVGAGI. The CDR3 here is CASRPTSSGNTIYF. The CDR3 DNA reads TGTGCCAGCAGACCGACAAGCTCTGGAAACACCATATATTTT.

CDR3 DNA: TGTGCCAGCAAGAGGGTCGCCGGGACTAGCGGGGACCTTTCGGCAGATACGCAGTATTTT. As protein: CASKRVAGTSGDLSADTQYF. This chain uses TRBV2 with TRBJ2-3; 13 nucleotides match TRBD2. CDR3 length: 20 amino acids. Germline V gene lookup returns CDR1 SNHLY and CDR2 FYNNEI. With V trimmed by 7 bases and J by 4 bases, 20 bases remained unmatched. Using reference TRBV2 and TRBJ2-3 for the parts outside the CDR3, the full variable domain is EPEVTQTPSHQVTQMGQEVILRCVPISNHLYFYWYRQILGQKVEFLVSFYNNEISEKSEIFDDQFSVERPDGSNFTLKIRSTKLEDSAMYFCASKRVAGTSGDLSADTQYFGPGTRLTVL.

This clone was counted a few times. The chain links TRBV29-1 to TRBJ2-3, with 10 bases lining up with TRBD2. The germline V gene encodes CDR1 SQVTM and CDR2 ANQGSEA. After removal of 7 bases from V and 4 bases from J, the junction contained 5 bases not matched to a gene. The CDR3 extends over 13 amino acids. The CDR3 loop reads CSGGTSASDTQYF. The CDR3 DNA reads as TGCAGCGGTGGGACTAGCGCTTCAGATACGCAGTATTTT.

Notes on this clone: It may be a read error: a sequence one base away is much more abundant. CDR3 region: CASSLGMTWGGYGYTF. DNA of the CDR3: TGCGCCAGCAGCTTGGGTATGACTTGGGGGGGCTATGGCTACACCTTC. The rearrangement links TRBV5-1 to TRBJ1-2; D perhaps matches TRBD1 (5 bases). The germline V and J ends were trimmed by 0 bases and 4 bases, with 16 bases remaining between them. This CDR3 has 16 amino acids. The germline CDR1 and CDR2 sequences are SGHRS and YFSETQ. The full variable domain, rest sourced from reference TRBV5-1 and TRBJ1-2, is KAGVTQTPRYLIKTRGQQVTLSCSPISGHRSVSWYQQTPGQGLQFLFEYFSETQRNKGNFPGRFSGRQFSNSRSEMNVSTLELGDSALYLCASSLGMTWGGYGYTFGSGTRLTVV.

The rearrangement uses TRBV18 and TRBJ1-2, with TRBD1 identical over 9 bases. Germline CDR1 KGHSH, CDR2 LQKENI. J lost 4 bases, V lost 3 bases, and 6 bases had no gene match. The length of the CDR3 is 15 residues. CDR3 sequence reads: CASSPPTGGAYGYTF. CDR3 DNA: TGTGCCAGCTCACCTCCCACAGGGGGCGCCTATGGCTACACCTTC.

The chain couples TRBV24-1 to TRBJ2-3, with TRBD2 as a possible D gene (5 bases). V gave up 9 bases and J gave up 1 base, with 10 bases separating them. Per the germline V gene, CDR1 is KGHDR and CDR2 is SFDVKD. This CDR3 region has 13 residues. CDR3 sequence (DNA): TGTGCCACCGGACCGCGGGGCACAGATACGCAGTATTTT. Translating it yields CATGPRGTDTQYF.

This chain uses TRBV11-2 with TRBJ2-1, with D perhaps matching TRBD2 (7 bases). Germline loops: CDR1 SGHAT, CDR2 FQNNGV. The CDR3 length is 13 residues. V lost 8 bases and J lost 2, with 10 bases in between. DNA of the CDR3: TGTGCCAGCGGGGGGGCAACCTACAATGAGCAGTTCTTC. Protein: CASGGATYNEQFF.

The chain is built from TRBV7-9 and TRBJ2-5, with 10 bases that match TRBD2. This CDR3 contains 16 residues. The germline V gene encodes CDR1 SEHNR and CDR2 FQNEAQ (reference sequence). V was pared by 3 bases and J by 1 base, with 5 bases of the junction left unmatched. The CDR3 spells CASSFSVAGGQETQYF. The DNA for the CDR3 is TGTGCCAGCAGCTTTTCGGTAGCGGGGGGCCAAGAGACCCAGTACTTC.

The chain couples TRBV30 to TRBJ1-4; unclear D gene. The CDR3 loop spans 13 amino acids. The germline V gene has CDR1 GTSNPN and CDR2 SVGIG (reference sequence). Trimming pared 5 bases from V and 0 bases from J, leaving 7 bases between. The CDR3 DNA sequence: TGTGCCTGGGACGGTGCAACTAATGAAAAACTGTTTTTT. Its protein is CAWDGATNEKLFF.